This entry concerns a single T cell receptor (beta chain). Its target is not known. At one end, the junction sequence differs from germline, possibly due to a read error. The study excluded patients with uncontrolled infection, other autoimmune disease, pregnancy or lactation. In making diagnoses, clinical symptoms, serum thyroxine and TRAb, thyroid ultrasound and orbital computed tomography were all used. The sample comes from a study of T cells in Graves' hyperthyroidism and ophthalmopathy. General study results and limits: By a 13 V-J model, ophthalmopathy was set apart from stable hyperthyroidism. The model forecast ophthalmopathy, anticipating it by a median around 6.9 months before onset.

The CDR3 extends over 18 amino acids. Germline values: CDR1 SGHNT, CDR2 YENEEA. From RNA transcripts, TCR beta CDR3 regions were amplified. The primer set for the first-round RT-PCR of the TCR CDR3 was HTBI. MiXCR, applied by TCRdb to the multiplex PCR reads, yields one record per CDR3 protein. The data show fewer than 650,000 distinct CDR3 sequences, with over 35% seen just once and about 45% held by the top ten. The TCR sequence derives from an adult woman with Graves' disease, either hyperthyroidism or ophthalmopathy (not recorded which). V is TRBV11-3 and J is TRBJ2-5; tentatively, D is TRBD2 (5 bases). The specimen was peripheral blood or thyroid tissue (not recorded which). DNA of the CDR3: TGTGCCAGCAGCCAAGATTCGAGCCGAAGGAGGTACCAAGGGACCCAGTACTTC. Its translation: CASSQDSSRRRYQGTQYF. Full variable domain (rest looked up from reference TRBV11-3 and TRBJ2-5): EAGVVQSPRYKIIEKKQPVAFWCNPISGHNTLYWYLQNLGQGPELLIRYENEEAVDDSQLPKDRFSAERLKGVDSTLKIQPAELGDSAVYLCASSQDSSRRRYQGTQYFGPGTRLLVL.